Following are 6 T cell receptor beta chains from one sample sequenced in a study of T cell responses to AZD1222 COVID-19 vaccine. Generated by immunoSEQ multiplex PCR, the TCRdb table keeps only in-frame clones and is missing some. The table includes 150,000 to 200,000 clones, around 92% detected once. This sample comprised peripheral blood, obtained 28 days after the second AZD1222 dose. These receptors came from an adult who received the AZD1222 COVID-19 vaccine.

The CDR3 coding sequence is TGTGCCAGCAGCTTAGCACAGGGGCTAATAGGGAAGGCCAACGTCCTGACTTTC. Translated, it gives CASSLAQGLIGKANVLTF. V is TRBV7-9 and J is TRBJ2-6, with 7 bases lining up with TRBD1. CDR1 and CDR2 (germline): SEHNR, FQNEAQ (reference sequence). Trimming at V came to 0 bases and at J to 6 bases, leaving 11 bases not matched to a gene. The CDR3 covers 18 residues.

The CDR3 region is CASKFYPGPNYGYTF. The CDR3 nucleotides read TGTGCCAGCAAGTTTTATCCGGGGCCTAACTATGGCTACACCTTC. The genes are TRBV2 and TRBJ1-2; D may be TRBD1 (5 bases). CDR3 length: 15 amino acids. CDR1 is SNHLY and CDR2 is FYNNEI in the germline V gene. Trimming removed 7 bases at V and 0 bases at J, with 15 bases between.

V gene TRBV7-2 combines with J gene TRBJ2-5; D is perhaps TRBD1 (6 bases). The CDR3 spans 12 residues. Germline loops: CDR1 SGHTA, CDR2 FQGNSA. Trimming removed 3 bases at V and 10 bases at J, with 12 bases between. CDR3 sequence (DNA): TGTGCCAGCAGCTTTAGGGGCAGGGGCCAGTACTTC. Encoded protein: CASSFRGRGQYF.

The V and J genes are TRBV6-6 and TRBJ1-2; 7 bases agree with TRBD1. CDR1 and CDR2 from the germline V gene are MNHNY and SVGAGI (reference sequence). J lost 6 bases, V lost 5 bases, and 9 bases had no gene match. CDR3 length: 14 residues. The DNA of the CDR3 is TGTGCCAGCAGTCAAAGACAGGGACTAGATGGCTACACCTTC. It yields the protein CASSQRQGLDGYTF.

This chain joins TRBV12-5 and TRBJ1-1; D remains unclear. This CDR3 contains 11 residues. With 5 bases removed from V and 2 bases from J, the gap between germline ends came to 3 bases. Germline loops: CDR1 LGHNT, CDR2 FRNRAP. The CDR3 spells CASGRNTEAFF. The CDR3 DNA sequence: TGTGCTAGTGGTCGAAACACTGAAGCTTTCTTT. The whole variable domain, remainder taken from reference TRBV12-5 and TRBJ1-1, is DARVTQTPRHKVTEMGQEVTMRCQPILGHNTVFWYRQTMMQGLELLAYFRNRAPLDDSGMPKDRFSAEMPDATLATLKIQPSEPRDSAVYFCASGRNTEAFFGQGTRLTVV.

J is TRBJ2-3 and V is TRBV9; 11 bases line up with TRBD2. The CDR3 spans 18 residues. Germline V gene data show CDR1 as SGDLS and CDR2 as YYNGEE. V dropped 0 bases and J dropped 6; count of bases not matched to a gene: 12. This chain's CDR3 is CASSVAPTSGGLADTQYF. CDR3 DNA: TGTGCCAGCAGCGTAGCTCCAACTAGCGGGGGCCTCGCGGATACGCAGTATTTT. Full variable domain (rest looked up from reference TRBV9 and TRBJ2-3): DSGVTQTPKHLITATGQRVTLRCSPRSGDLSVYWYQQSLDQGLQFLIQYYNGEERAKGNILERFSAQQFPDLHSELNLSSLELGDSALYFCASSVAPTSGGLADTQYFGPGTRLTVL.